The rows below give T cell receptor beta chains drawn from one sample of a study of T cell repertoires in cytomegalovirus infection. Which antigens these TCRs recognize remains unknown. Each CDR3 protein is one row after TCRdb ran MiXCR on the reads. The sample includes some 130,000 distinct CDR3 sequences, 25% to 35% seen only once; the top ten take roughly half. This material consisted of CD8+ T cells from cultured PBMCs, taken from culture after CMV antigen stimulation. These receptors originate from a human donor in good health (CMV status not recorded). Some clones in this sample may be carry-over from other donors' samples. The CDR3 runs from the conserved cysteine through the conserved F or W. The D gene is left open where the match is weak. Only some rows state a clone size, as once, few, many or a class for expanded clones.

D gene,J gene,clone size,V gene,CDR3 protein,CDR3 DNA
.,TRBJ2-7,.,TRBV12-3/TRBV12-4,CASSLGITYEQYF,TGTGCCAGCAGTTTGGGCATAACCTACGAGCAGTACTTC
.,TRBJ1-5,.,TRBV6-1,CASTSGPGQDNQPQHF,TGTGCCAGCACTTCGGGCCCGGGACAAGACAATCAGCCCCAGCATTTT
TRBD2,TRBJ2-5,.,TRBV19,CASSVTGGEGETQYF,TGTGCCAGTAGTGTTACAGGAGGGGAGGGAGAGACCCAGTACTTC
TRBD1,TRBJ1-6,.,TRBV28,CASSPRLTGAAYNSPLHF,TGTGCCAGCAGTCCGCGCCTTACAGGGGCTGCTTATAATTCACCCCTCCACTTT
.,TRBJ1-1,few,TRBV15,CATSRTPSATEAFF,TGTGCCACCAGCAGGACCCCTTCGGCCACTGAAGCTTTCTTT
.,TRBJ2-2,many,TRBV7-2,CASSHDSYTGELFF,TGTGCCAGCAGCCACGACAGTTACACCGGGGAGCTGTTTTTT
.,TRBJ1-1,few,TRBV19,CASSILGNTEAFF,TGTGCCAGTAGTATTTTAGGGAACACTGAAGCTTTCTTT
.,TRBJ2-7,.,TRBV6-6,CASSAYPGQNYEQYF,TGTGCCAGCAGTGCCTACCCCGGACAGAATTACGAGCAGTACTTC
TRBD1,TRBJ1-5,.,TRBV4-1,CASSHNRGPNQPQHF,TGCGCCAGCAGCCATAACAGGGGACCCAATCAGCCCCAGCATTTT
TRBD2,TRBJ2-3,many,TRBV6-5,CASSYSGGGDTQYF,TGTGCCAGCAGTTACAGCGGGGGGGGGGATACGCAGTATTTT
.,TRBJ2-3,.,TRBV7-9,CASSFTGGPDTQYF,TGTGCCAGCAGCTTCACGGGGGGCCCAGATACGCAGTATTTT
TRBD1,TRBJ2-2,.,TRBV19,CASSRQGNALFF,TGTGCCAGTAGTAGACAGGGGAATGCGCTGTTTTTT
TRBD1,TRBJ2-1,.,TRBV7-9,CASRPPDRGMNEQFF,TGTGCCAGCAGACCTCCGGACAGGGGGATGAATGAGCAGTTCTTC
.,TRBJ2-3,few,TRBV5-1,CASSDSGGLTDTQYF,TGCGCCAGCAGCGATTCTGGGGGGTTGACAGATACGCAGTATTTT
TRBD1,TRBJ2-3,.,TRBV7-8,CASRGQGDTQYF,TGTGCCAGCAGGGGACAGGGGGATACGCAGTATTTT
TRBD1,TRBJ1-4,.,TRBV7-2,CASSYNRGGNEKLFF,TGTGCCAGCAGCTATAACAGGGGGGGAAATGAAAAACTGTTTTTT
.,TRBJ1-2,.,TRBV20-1,CSAPDGRSYTF,TGCAGTGCTCCCGACGGCAGGAGCTACACCTTC
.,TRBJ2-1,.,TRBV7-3,CASSLTFSSSYNEQFF,TGTGCCAGCAGCCTCACTTTCTCGAGCTCCTACAATGAGCAGTTCTTC
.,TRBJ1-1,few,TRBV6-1,CASREMNTEAFF,TGTGCCAGCAGGGAGATGAACACTGAAGCTTTCTTT
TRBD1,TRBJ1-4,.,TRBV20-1,CSAAQGVGEKLFF,TGCAGTGCCGCACAGGGGGTAGGGGAAAAACTGTTTTTT
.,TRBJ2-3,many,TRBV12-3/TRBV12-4,CASSFGTDTQYF,TGTGCCAGCAGTTTCGGCACAGATACGCAGTATTTT
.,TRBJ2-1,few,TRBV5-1,CASSLMPGGDNEQFF,TGCGCCAGCAGCTTGATGCCGGGGGGCGACAATGAGCAGTTCTTC
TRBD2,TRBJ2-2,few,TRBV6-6,CASSYYSLATGELFF,TGTGCCAGCAGTTACTACTCACTAGCGACCGGGGAGCTGTTTTTT
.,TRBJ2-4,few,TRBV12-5,CASGLGDENIQYF,TGTGCTAGTGGTTTGGGGGACGAAAACATTCAGTACTTC
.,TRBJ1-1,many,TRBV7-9,CASRGASWGTEAFF,TGTGCCAGTCGGGGGGCCTCCTGGGGCACTGAAGCTTTCTTT
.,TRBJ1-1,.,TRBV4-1,CASSQIGPKLGKAFF,TGCGCCAGCAGCCAAATAGGACCGAAGCTCGGTAAGGCTTTCTTT
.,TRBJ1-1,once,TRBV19,CASSKFTYEAFF,TGTGCCAGTAGTAAGTTTACCTATGAAGCTTTCTTT
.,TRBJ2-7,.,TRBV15,CATSSRDGSYEQYF,TGTGCCACCAGCAGCCGGGACGGGTCCTACGAGCAGTACTTC
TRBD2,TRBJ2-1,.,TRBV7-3,CASSPTSAGVTNEQFF,TGTGCCAGCAGCCCCACCTCGGCGGGGGTTACCAATGAGCAGTTCTTC
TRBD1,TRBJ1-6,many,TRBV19,CASSIEDRVTLHF,TGTGCCAGTAGTATAGAAGACAGGGTGACCCTCCACTTT
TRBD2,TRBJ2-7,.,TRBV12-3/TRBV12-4,CASSLSGGGEHEQYF,TGTGCCAGCAGTTTAAGTGGGGGGGGGGAGCACGAGCAGTACTTC
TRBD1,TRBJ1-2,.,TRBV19,CASSFPGQGRDGYTF,TGTGCCAGTAGTTTCCCGGGACAGGGCCGGGACGGCTACACCTTC
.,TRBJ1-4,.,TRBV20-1,CSASVTGREKLFF,TGCAGTGCTAGTGTGACGGGGAGGGAAAAACTGTTTTTT
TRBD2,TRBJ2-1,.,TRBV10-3,CAGADTSGGFYNEQFF,TGTGCCGGAGCAGATACTAGCGGGGGGTTCTACAATGAGCAGTTCTTC
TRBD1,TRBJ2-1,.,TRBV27,CASSFQPGQGIGEQFF,TGTGCCAGCAGTTTTCAACCGGGACAGGGCATCGGGGAGCAGTTCTTC
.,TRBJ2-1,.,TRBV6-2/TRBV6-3,CASSYLAYMSEQFF,TGTGCCAGCAGTTACTTGGCCTATATGAGTGAGCAGTTCTTC
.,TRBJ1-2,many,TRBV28,CASSYGYGYTF,TGTGCCAGCAGTTACGGCTATGGCTACACCTTC
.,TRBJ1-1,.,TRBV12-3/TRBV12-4,CASSSIEAEAFF,TGTGCCAGCAGTTCGATCGAGGCTGAAGCTTTCTTT
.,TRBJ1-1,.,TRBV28,CASSLWGGLNTEAFF,TGTGCCAGCAGTTTATGGGGCGGCTTGAACACTGAAGCTTTCTTT
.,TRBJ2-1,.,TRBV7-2,CASSQFGTFTYNEQFF,TGTGCCAGCAGCCAATTCGGGACTTTCACCTACAATGAGCAGTTCTTC
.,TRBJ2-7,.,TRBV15,CATSRDSYEQYF,TGTGCCACCAGTAGGGACTCCTACGAGCAGTACTTC